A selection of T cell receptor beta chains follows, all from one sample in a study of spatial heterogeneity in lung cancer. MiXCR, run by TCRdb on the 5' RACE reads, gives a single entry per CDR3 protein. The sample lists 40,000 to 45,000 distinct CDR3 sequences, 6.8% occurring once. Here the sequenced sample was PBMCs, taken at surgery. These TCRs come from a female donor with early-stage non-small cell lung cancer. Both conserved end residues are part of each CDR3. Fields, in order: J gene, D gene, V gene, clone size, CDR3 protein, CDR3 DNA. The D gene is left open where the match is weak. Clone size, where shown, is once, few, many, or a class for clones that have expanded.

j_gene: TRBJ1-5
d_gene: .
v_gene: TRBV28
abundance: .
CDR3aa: CASTLHHREQAQHF
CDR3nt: TGTGCCAGCACATTGCACCACCGGGAACAGGCCCAGCATTTT

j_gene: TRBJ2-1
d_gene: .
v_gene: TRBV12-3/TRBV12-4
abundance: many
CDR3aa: CASSLQGNEQFF
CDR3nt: TGTGCCAGCAGTTTACAGGGAAATGAGCAGTTCTTC

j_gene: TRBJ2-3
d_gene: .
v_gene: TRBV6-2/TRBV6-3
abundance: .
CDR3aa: CASRALGTDTQYF
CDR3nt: TGTGCCAGCAGGGCCCTCGGGACAGATACGCAGTATTTT

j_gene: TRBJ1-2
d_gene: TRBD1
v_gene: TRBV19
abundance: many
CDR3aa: CASSETGTGKYGYTF
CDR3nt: TGTGCCAGTAGTGAGACCGGGACAGGGAAGTATGGCTACACCTTC

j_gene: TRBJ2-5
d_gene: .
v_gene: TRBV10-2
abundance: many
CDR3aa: CASTAGKETQYF
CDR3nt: TGCGCCAGCACTGCGGGGAAAGAGACCCAGTACTTC

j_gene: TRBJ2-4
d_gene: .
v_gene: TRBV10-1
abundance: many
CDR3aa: CASSESQGSNIQYF
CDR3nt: TGCGCCAGCAGTGAGTCGCAGGGTTCAAACATTCAGTACTTC

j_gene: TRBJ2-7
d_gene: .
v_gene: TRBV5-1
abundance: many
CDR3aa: CASTLSVGGLYEQYF
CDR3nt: TGCGCCAGCACCCTGTCGGTGGGGGGCCTGTACGAGCAGTACTTC

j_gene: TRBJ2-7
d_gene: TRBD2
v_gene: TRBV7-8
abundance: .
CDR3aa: CASSSTTSGVYEQYF
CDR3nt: TGTGCCAGCAGCTCCACCACTAGCGGGGTCTACGAGCAGTACTTC

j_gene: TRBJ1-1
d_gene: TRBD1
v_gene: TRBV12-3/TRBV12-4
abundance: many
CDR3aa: CASSLAPSQGWENTEAFF
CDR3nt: TGTGCCAGCAGTTTAGCCCCTTCACAGGGGTGGGAGAACACTGAAGCTTTCTTT

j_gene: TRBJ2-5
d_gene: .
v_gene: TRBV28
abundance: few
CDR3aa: CASSLDVRAQYF
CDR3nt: TGTGCCAGCAGTTTAGATGTAAGGGCCCAGTACTTC

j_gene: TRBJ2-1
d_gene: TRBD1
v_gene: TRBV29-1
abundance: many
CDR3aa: CSVPGQGYNEQFF
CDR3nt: TGCAGCGTTCCGGGACAGGGGTACAATGAGCAGTTCTTC

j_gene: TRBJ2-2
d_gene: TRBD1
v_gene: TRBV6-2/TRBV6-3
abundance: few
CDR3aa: CASSYIGTGSTGELFF
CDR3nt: TGTGCCAGCAGTTACATAGGGACAGGGAGCACCGGGGAGCTGTTTTTT

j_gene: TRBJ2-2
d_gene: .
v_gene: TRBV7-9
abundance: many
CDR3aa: CASSLAIGGTGELFF
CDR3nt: TGTGCCAGCAGCTTAGCCATCGGAGGGACCGGGGAGCTGTTTTTT

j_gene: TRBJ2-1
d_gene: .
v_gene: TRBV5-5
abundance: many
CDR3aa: CASSYELVRNEQFF
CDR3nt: TGTGCCAGCAGCTACGAGCTAGTGCGGAATGAGCAGTTCTTC

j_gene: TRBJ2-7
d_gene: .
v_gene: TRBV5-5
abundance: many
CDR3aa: CASSLLGGPYEQYF
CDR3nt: TGTGCCAGCAGCTTGTTGGGCGGCCCCTACGAGCAGTACTTC

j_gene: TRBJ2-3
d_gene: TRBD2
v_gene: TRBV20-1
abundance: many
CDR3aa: CSAREAGGPADTQYF
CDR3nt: TGCAGTGCTAGAGAAGCGGGGGGGCCGGCAGATACGCAGTATTTT

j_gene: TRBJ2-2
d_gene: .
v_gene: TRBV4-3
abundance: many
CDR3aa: CASSQDGDTGELFF
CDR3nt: TGCGCCAGCAGCCAAGATGGGGACACCGGGGAGCTGTTTTTT

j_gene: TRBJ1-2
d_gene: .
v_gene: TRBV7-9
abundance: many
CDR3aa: CASSLEDHYGYTF
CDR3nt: TGTGCCAGCAGCTTAGAAGACCACTATGGCTACACCTTC